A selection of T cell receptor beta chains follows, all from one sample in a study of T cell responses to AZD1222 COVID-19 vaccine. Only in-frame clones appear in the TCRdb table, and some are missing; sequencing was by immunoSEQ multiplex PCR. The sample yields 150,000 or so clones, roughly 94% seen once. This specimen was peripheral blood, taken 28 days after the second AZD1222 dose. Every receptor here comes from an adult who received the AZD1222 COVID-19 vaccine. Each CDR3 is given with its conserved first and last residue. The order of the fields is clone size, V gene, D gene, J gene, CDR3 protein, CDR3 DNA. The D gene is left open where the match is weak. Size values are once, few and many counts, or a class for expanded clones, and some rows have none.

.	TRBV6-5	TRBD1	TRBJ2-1	CASSYPRTGGHNEQFF	TGTGCCAGCAGTTACCCCCGGACAGGGGGTCACAATGAGCAGTTCTTC
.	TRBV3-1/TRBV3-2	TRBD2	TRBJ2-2	CASSQDRTSGGENTGELFF	TGTGCCAGCAGCCAAGATAGGACTAGCGGGGGGGAGAACACCGGGGAGCTGTTTTTT
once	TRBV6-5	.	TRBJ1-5	CASSYSRTSYQPQHF	TGTGCCAGCAGTTACTCCCGGACGAGTTATCAGCCCCAGCATTTT
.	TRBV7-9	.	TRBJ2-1	CASSPAGQYNEQFF	TGTGCCAGCAGCCCAGCAGGACAGTACAATGAGCAGTTCTTC
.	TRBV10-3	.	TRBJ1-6	CAISAQENNSPLHF	TGTGCCATCAGTGCACAGGAGAACAATTCACCCCTCCACTTT
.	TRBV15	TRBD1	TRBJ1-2	CATSRDLLGTGNGYTF	TGTGCCACCAGCAGAGATCTATTGGGGACAGGGAATGGCTACACCTTC
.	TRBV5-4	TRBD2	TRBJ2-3	CASSSGGSDTDTQYF	TGTGCCAGCAGCTCGGGGGGTTCTGACACAGATACGCAGTATTTT
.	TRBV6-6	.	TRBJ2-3	CASSSSTDTQYF	TGTGCCAGCAGCTCAAGCACAGATACGCAGTATTTT
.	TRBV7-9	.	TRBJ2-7	CASSSPISHEQYF	TGTGCCAGCAGCTCTCCGATTTCCCACGAGCAGTACTTC
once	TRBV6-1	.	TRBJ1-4	CASSDREKLFF	TGTGCCAGCAGTGACCGTGAAAAACTGTTTTTT
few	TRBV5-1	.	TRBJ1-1	CASSNRVNTEAFF	TGCGCCAGCAGCAACAGGGTGAACACTGAAGCTTTCTTT
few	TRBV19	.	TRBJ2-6	CASSTPRPGANVLTF	TGTGCCAGTAGTACCCCAAGACCTGGGGCCAACGTCCTGACTTTC
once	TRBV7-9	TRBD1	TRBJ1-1	CASSLPPGPGGIFNTEAFF	TGTGCCAGCAGCTTACCCCCAGGTCCAGGGGGGATATTTAACACTGAAGCTTTCTTT
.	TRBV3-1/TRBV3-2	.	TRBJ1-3	CASSHPRAGERNTIYF	TGTGCCAGCAGCCACCCCCGAGCAGGGGAAAGAAACACCATATATTTT
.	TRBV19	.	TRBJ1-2	CATSRGEGGNYGYTF	TGTGCCACCTCCCGGGGGGAGGGAGGGAACTATGGCTACACCTTC
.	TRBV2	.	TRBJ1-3	CASSEFVTRNTIYF	TGTGCCAGCAGTGAATTCGTGACCAGAAACACCATATATTTT
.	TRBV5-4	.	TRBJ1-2	CASSLAGRGQDGYTF	TGTGCCAGCAGCTTGGCCGGGAGGGGTCAGGATGGCTACACCTTC
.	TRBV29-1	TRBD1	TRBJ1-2	CSARTGANYGYTF	TGCAGCGCGAGGACAGGGGCTAACTATGGCTACACCTTC
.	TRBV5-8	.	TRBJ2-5	CASSFHSTRETQYF	TGTGCCAGCAGCTTTCACTCAACGCGGGAGACCCAGTACTTC
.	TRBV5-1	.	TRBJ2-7	CASSPGAGYAYEQYF	TGCGCCAGCAGCCCGGGGGCAGGGTACGCCTACGAGCAGTACTTC
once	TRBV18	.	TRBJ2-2	CASSPFGGRDTGELFF	TGTGCCAGCTCACCGTTTGGGGGAAGGGACACCGGGGAGCTGTTTTTT
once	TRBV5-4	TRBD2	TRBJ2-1	CASSLVGGGAGNEQFF	TGTGCCAGCAGCTTGGTAGGCGGGGGGGCGGGCAATGAGCAGTTCTTC
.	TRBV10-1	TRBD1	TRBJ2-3	CASSEGGTGGNPSTDTQYF	TGCGCCAGCAGTGAGGGTGGCACAGGGGGGAATCCTAGCACAGATACGCAGTATTTT
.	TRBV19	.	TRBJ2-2	CAVLGGGGNTGELFF	TGTGCCGTACTTGGGGGCGGGGGTAACACCGGGGAGCTGTTTTTT
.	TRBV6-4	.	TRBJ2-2	CASSDSGDTGELFF	TGTGCCAGCAGTGACTCAGGGGACACCGGGGAGCTGTTTTTT
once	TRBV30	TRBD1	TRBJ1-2	CAWSVRTGQLGYTF	TGTGCCTGGAGTGTAAGGACGGGACAGCTTGGCTACACCTTC
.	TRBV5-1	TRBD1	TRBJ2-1	CASSSLTGYNNEQFF	TGCGCCAGCAGCTCCCTGACAGGGTACAACAATGAGCAGTTCTTC
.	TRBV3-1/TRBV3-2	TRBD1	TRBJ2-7	CASSQYGTGSYEQYF	TGTGCCAGCAGCCAATACGGGACAGGGTCCTACGAGCAGTACTTC
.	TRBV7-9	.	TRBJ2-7	CASSRPGQTYEQYF	TGTGCCAGCAGCCGCCCCGGACAGACCTACGAGCAGTACTTC
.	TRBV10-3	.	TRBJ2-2	CAISDYDANTGELFF	TGTGCCATCAGTGACTACGACGCGAACACCGGGGAGCTGTTTTTT
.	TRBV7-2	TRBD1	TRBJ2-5	CASSSLTGAEETQYF	TGTGCCAGCAGCTCACTAACAGGGGCGGAGGAGACCCAGTACTTC
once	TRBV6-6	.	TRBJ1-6	CASSYALGTTPLHF	TGTGCCAGCAGTTACGCTCTGGGAACGACACCCCTCCACTTT
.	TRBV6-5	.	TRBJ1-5	CASSPDSYQPQHF	TGTGCCAGCAGTCCGGACAGCTATCAGCCCCAGCATTTT
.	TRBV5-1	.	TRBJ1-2	CASYPTTASEGYTF	TGCGCCAGTTATCCGACGACAGCGTCAGAGGGCTACACCTTC
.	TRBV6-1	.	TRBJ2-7	CASSEARLGEYEYF	TGTGCCAGCAGTGAAGCGCGGCTGGGAGAGTACGAGTACTTC
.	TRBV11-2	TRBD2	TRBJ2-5	CASSLVPSGGAWETQYF	TGTGCCAGCAGCTTAGTCCCTAGCGGGGGGGCTTGGGAGACCCAGTACTTC
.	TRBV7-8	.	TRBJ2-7	CASSRESIGGEQYF	TGTGCCAGCAGCAGAGAGAGTATAGGGGGAGAGCAGTACTTC
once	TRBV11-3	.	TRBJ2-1	CASSLDAGTNEQFF	TGTGCCAGCAGCTTAGATGCGGGGACCAATGAGCAGTTCTTC
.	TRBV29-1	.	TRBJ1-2	CSVPSSYGYTF	TGCAGCGTTCCTTCTTCTTATGGCTACACCTTC
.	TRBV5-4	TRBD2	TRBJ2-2	CASSLGLPGLAVTGELFF	TGTGCCAGCAGCTTGGGCCTCCCGGGACTAGCCGTAACCGGGGAGCTGTTTTTT
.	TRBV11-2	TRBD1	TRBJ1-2	CASSPDRNYGYTF	TGTGCCAGCAGCCCGGACAGGAACTATGGCTACACCTTC
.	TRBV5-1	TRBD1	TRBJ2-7	CASSPYRGTSYEQYF	TGCGCCAGCAGCCCCTACAGGGGGACGTCCTACGAGCAGTACTTC
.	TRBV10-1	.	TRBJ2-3	CASSVGNTQYF	TGCGCCAGCAGTGTGGGGAATACGCAGTATTTT
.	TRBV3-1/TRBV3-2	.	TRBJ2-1	CASSAVPGKYNEQFF	TGTGCCAGCAGCGCGGTGCCAGGGAAATACAATGAGCAGTTCTTC
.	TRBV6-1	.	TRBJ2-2	CASSEFLFRTDDTGELFF	TGTGCCAGCAGTGAATTTTTATTCAGGACAGACGACACCGGGGAGCTGTTTTTT
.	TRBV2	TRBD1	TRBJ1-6	CASSEPGTGVHSSYNSPLHF	TGTGCCAGCAGTGAACCCGGGACAGGGGTTCATTCCTCCTATAATTCACCCCTCCACTTT
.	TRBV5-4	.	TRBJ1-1	CASSSGVGTEAFF	TGTGCCAGCAGCTCCGGTGTAGGCACTGAAGCTTTCTTT
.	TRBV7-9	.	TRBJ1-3	CASSSRQYSGNTIYF	TGTGCCAGCAGCTCCCGACAGTACTCTGGAAACACCATATATTTT
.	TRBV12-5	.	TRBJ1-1	CASAPLENTEAFF	TGTGCTAGTGCCCCGTTAGAGAACACTGAAGCTTTCTTT
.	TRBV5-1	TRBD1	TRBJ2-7	CASGQQGASYEQYF	TGCGCCAGCGGACAACAGGGGGCCTCCTACGAGCAGTACTTC
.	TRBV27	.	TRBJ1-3	CASSESAAGNTIYF	TGTGCCAGCAGTGAGTCGGCAGCGGGAAACACCATATATTTT
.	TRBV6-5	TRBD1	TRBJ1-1	CASSPTRDRGTAFF	TGTGCCAGCAGCCCCACCCGGGACAGGGGGACGGCTTTCTTT
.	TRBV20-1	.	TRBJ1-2	CSAKDSYGYTF	TGCAGTGCTAAGGACAGCTATGGCTACACCTTC
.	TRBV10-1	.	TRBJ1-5	CASSESENQPQHF	TGCGCCAGCAGTGAGTCAGAAAATCAGCCCCAGCATTTT
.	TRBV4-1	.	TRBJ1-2	CASSQEGGRNNYGYTF	TGCGCCAGCAGCCAAGAGGGTGGACGGAACAACTATGGCTACACCTTC
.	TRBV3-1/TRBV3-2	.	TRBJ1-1	CASSQNQGWGTEAFF	TGTGCCAGCAGCCAAAATCAGGGGTGGGGCACTGAAGCTTTCTTT
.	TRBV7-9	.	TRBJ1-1	CASSFAGRGVDTEAFF	TGTGCCAGCAGCTTCGCTGGCCGCGGGGTTGATACTGAAGCTTTCTTT
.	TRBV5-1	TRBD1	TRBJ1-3	CASSTGTVPSGNTIYF	TGCGCCAGCAGCACCGGGACAGTTCCCTCTGGAAACACCATATATTTT
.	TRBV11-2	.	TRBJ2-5	CASSPTSIQETQYF	TGTGCCAGCAGCCCAACGTCCATCCAAGAGACCCAGTACTTC